Reported below is one TCR beta chain. Its matching antigen is unknown. From the 5' RACE reads, TCRdb lists one entry per CDR3 protein and no DNA. Reported are nearly 450,000 distinct CDR3 sequences; the ten largest clones contain 2.4%. The CDR3 is made up of 13 amino acids. Germline V gene sequence: CDR1 SGHRS, CDR2 YFSETQ. This specimen belongs to a study of monozygotic twins with inflammatory bowel disease. Study outcomes and limitations: Treatment differences in immunosuppression may have added variability to the repertoires of patients. Twin pairs that were concordant did not differ from discordant pairs in repertoire similarity, possibly from limited power.

This TCR was recovered from a human donor with ulcerative colitis or Crohn's disease, or a healthy co-twin of an affected twin (not recorded which). Sequencing input: blood. This chain uses TRBV5-1 with TRBJ2-7; TCRdb reports TRBD1, a call that lacks DNA to check it against. The chain's CDR3 is CASWDRGSYEQYF.